A selection of T cell receptor beta chains follows, all from one sample in a study of blood T cell repertoires in COVID-19. Data came from immunoSEQ multiplex PCR; TCRdb stores just in-frame clones and leaves some out. This table has 90,000 to 150,000 clones, about two thirds appearing once. Specimen: peripheral blood. These receptors were taken from a human donor with acute or convalescent COVID-19. The donor label of this sample is uncertain. CDR3s include the opening cysteine and the closing phenylalanine or tryptophan.

v_gene	j_gene	CDR3aa
TRBV30	TRBJ1-4	CAWRREGGAANEKLFF
TRBV11-2	TRBJ1-5	CASSSGAGQPQHF
TRBV30	TRBJ1-5	CAWSDGSSNQPQHF
TRBV2	TRBJ1-1	CASGRQGGYEAFF
TRBV5-1	TRBJ1-2	CASSHGQGRRDYGYTF
TRBV4-1	TRBJ2-3	CASSQISPSDTQYF
TRBV3-1/TRBV3-2	TRBJ2-7	CASSQAPLAGVSYEQYF
TRBV19	TRBJ2-7	CASSKRPASSYEQYF
TRBV12-3/TRBV12-4	TRBJ1-1	CASSLTGNTEAFF
TRBV2	TRBJ2-1	CASTQTSWGEQFF
TRBV2	TRBJ1-3	CASSEQTGGGNTIYF
TRBV5-1	TRBJ1-4	CASSPQISQGSNEKLFF
TRBV6-5	TRBJ1-2	CASSKGDSGYGYTF
TRBV5-1	TRBJ2-1	CASSWGTGGLNEQFF
TRBV29-1	TRBJ1-1	CSVRRQGTEAFF
TRBV2	TRBJ1-4	CASSVGGKTNEKLFF
TRBV6-5	TRBJ2-7	CASHRDRAYGQYF
TRBV4-1	TRBJ1-5	CASSQEPGQRINQPQHF
TRBV9	TRBJ1-1	CASSVVAGNTEAFF
TRBV7-9	TRBJ1-1	CASSLDRRQRNTEAFF
TRBV24-1	TRBJ1-2	CATSGAEYGYTF
TRBV11-3	TRBJ1-1	CASSFQGGTEAFF
TRBV2	TRBJ2-2	CASGGQGWTGELFF
TRBV4-2	TRBJ2-5	CASSSGLTLTQETQYF
TRBV18	TRBJ1-1	CASSPRPGTGEAFF
TRBV2	TRBJ1-4	CASTGQGGYGPNEKLFF
TRBV30	TRBJ2-7	CAWRTGEGSEQYF
TRBV5-6	TRBJ1-1	CASTRRRGRNTEAFF
TRBV30	TRBJ2-2	CAWSVSGGVTGELFF
TRBV7-2	TRBJ1-5	CASSLSGQGGNQPQHF
TRBV6-6	TRBJ1-3	CASSYLAGVGNTIYF
TRBV5-1	TRBJ1-3	CASSLTWASGNTIYF
TRBV11-2	TRBJ1-1	CASSLEVRGLNTEAFF
TRBV11-2	TRBJ2-1	CASSSTQGIRWEQFF
TRBV20-1	TRBJ2-4	CSASAGGGYIQYF
TRBV21-1	TRBJ1-5	CASSQDFTGGFWPQHF
TRBV7-3	TRBJ1-1	CASSSGGRTEAFF
TRBV30	TRBJ1-6	CAWSAGQNHNSPLHF
TRBV29-1	TRBJ2-2	CSAYSGTGDTGELFF
TRBV4-2	TRBJ2-5	CASSQGPSGSAGGQETQYF
TRBV12-3/TRBV12-4	TRBJ2-5	CASSRGQGETQYF
TRBV12-3/TRBV12-4	TRBJ1-5	CASSPRNQPQHF
TRBV29-1	TRBJ1-5	CSVGEGRQPQHF
TRBV7-2	TRBJ1-3	CASSSDTGGAAGNTIYF
TRBV5-6	TRBJ1-3	CASSLRTSGNTIYF
TRBV28	TRBJ1-5	CASSPKGQISNQPQHF